The clone carrying this TCR beta chain has ten or more counts. Its antigen is undetermined. Germline loops: CDR1 SGHTA, CDR2 FQGNSA. The CDR3 has 11 residues. The germline V and J ends were trimmed by 5 bases and 3 bases, with 5 bases remaining between them. No ophthalmopathy progression within 18 months constituted stable Graves' hyperthyroidism. Patients showing uncontrolled infection, other autoimmune disease, pregnancy or lactation were ineligible. The data are from a study of T cells in Graves' hyperthyroidism and ophthalmopathy. Findings and caveats of the study: Patients with ophthalmopathy were separated from those with stable hyperthyroidism by a 13 V-J model.

RNA transcripts gave rise to amplified TCR beta CDR3 regions. Researchers ran a first-round RT-PCR on the TCR CDR3 using the HTBI primer set. MiXCR, run by TCRdb on the multiplex PCR reads, gives a single entry per CDR3 protein. The table has roughly 200,000 distinct CDR3 sequences, about 18% seen once. V usage is TRBV7-2 and J usage is TRBJ2-7; D not certain. The sequenced material came from blood. The receptor comes from a man aged 35 to 55 with Graves' hyperthyroidism. The chain's CDR3 is CASSPYYEQYF. The CDR3 nucleotides read TGTGCCAGCAGCCCTTACTACGAGCAGTACTTC.